The clone carrying this T cell receptor (beta chain) was counted between two and nine times. The antigen is not known. The sample is drawn from a study of T cell repertoires in cytomegalovirus infection. Study summary: Researchers turned to recently identified HLA-C-restricted CMV epitopes as well as well-studied HLA-B-restricted ones. CMV infection and matching HLA type were both indicated by public TCR beta signatures.

Germline trimming cut 5 bases from V and 6 bases from J; bases unmatched to any gene: 6. The CDR3 consists of 13 residues. CDR1 is MNHEY and CDR2 is SMNVEV in the germline V gene (reference sequence). In TCRdb, the reads were re-called with MiXCR into one record per CDR3 protein. The sample holds approximately 730,000 distinct CDR3 sequences; 25% to 35% are singletons and the top ten take about 12%. The rearrangement joins TRBV27 to TRBJ1-2, with 7 bases aligning to TRBD1. This TCR was recovered from a human donor in good health (CMV status not recorded). Some clones in this sample may be carry-over from other donors' samples. This specimen consisted of cultured CD8+ T cells from PBMCs, obtained from culture after CMV antigen stimulation. CDR3: CASSLTGFDGYTF. The DNA of the CDR3 is TGTGCCAGCAGTCTGACAGGGTTCGATGGCTACACCTTC.